The rows below give T cell receptor beta chains drawn from one sample of a study of cytomegalovirus exposure and HLA in healthy donors. The table came from immunoSEQ multiplex PCR; TCRdb's copy has only in-frame clones and leaves some out. The sample shows 160,000 or so clones, about 80% of them seen only once. Specimen: PBMCs. Receptors originate from a man between 35 and 55 years old in good health and CMV-seropositive. CDR3s include the opening cysteine and the closing phenylalanine or tryptophan. Each record gives: D gene, V gene, J gene, clone size, CDR3 DNA, CDR3 protein. D genes are given only for firm matches. Size values are once, few and many counts, or a class for expanded clones, and some rows have none.

d_call: TRBD1
v_call: TRBV2
j_call: TRBJ1-1
clone_size: -
cdr3_nt: TGTGCCAGCAGAGCCCGGGACAGTAACACTGAAGCTTTCTTT
cdr3_aa: CASRARDSNTEAFF

d_call: -
v_call: TRBV28
j_call: TRBJ2-1
clone_size: -
cdr3_nt: TGTGCCAGCAGCATGAGAGGAAAGCAGTTCTTC
cdr3_aa: CASSMRGKQFF

d_call: -
v_call: TRBV9
j_call: TRBJ1-5
clone_size: -
cdr3_nt: TGTGCCAGCAGTTCCGACGGGAATCAGCCCCAGCATTTT
cdr3_aa: CASSSDGNQPQHF

d_call: -
v_call: TRBV23-1
j_call: TRBJ1-5
clone_size: -
cdr3_nt: TGCGCCAGCAGTCGGAGACGGCGAGGACAGCCTATCGACAATCAGCCCCAGCATTTT
cdr3_aa: CASSRRRRGQPIDNQPQHF

d_call: -
v_call: TRBV28
j_call: TRBJ2-1
clone_size: -
cdr3_nt: TGTGCCAGCAGTTACCCGACGGGGGTTAGCTCCTACAATGAGCAGTTCTTC
cdr3_aa: CASSYPTGVSSYNEQFF

d_call: TRBD2
v_call: TRBV7-9
j_call: TRBJ2-3
clone_size: -
cdr3_nt: TGTGCCAGCAGCCCCCGGGGGCTAGCGGGAGGCACAGATACGCAGTATTTT
cdr3_aa: CASSPRGLAGGTDTQYF

d_call: -
v_call: TRBV9
j_call: TRBJ1-1
clone_size: few
cdr3_nt: TGTGCCAGCAGCGCCACCGTTGGGGGGGGCACTGAAGCTTTCTTT
cdr3_aa: CASSATVGGGTEAFF

d_call: TRBD1
v_call: TRBV7-9
j_call: TRBJ1-1
clone_size: -
cdr3_nt: TGTGCCAGCAGCGCTGCAGGGGGAGTATGGACTGAAGCTTTCTTT
cdr3_aa: CASSAAGGVWTEAFF

d_call: TRBD1
v_call: TRBV7-2
j_call: TRBJ2-6
clone_size: few
cdr3_nt: TGTGCCAGCAGCTCGCGGACAGGGGGAACCTCTGGGGCCAACGGCCTGACTTTC
cdr3_aa: CASSSRTGGTSGANGLTF

d_call: TRBD1
v_call: TRBV6-5
j_call: TRBJ1-5
clone_size: -
cdr3_nt: TGTGCCAGCAGTTACTCGAACAGGGGGCTAGATCAGCCCCAGCATTTT
cdr3_aa: CASSYSNRGLDQPQHF

d_call: -
v_call: TRBV15
j_call: TRBJ2-7
clone_size: once
cdr3_nt: TGTGCCACCAGCAGAGAAGCGACCTACGAGCAGTACTTC
cdr3_aa: CATSREATYEQYF

d_call: -
v_call: TRBV19
j_call: TRBJ1-2
clone_size: -
cdr3_nt: TGTGCCAGTAGTGTAATGCTCCGGGTAGGAGGCTATGGCTACACCTTC
cdr3_aa: CASSVMLRVGGYGYTF

d_call: TRBD2
v_call: TRBV6-1
j_call: TRBJ2-3
clone_size: few
cdr3_nt: TGTGCCAGCAGTGAACTAGCGGGAAGCACAGATACGCAGTATTTT
cdr3_aa: CASSELAGSTDTQYF

d_call: TRBD1
v_call: TRBV7-9
j_call: TRBJ2-1
clone_size: -
cdr3_nt: TGTGCCAGCAGCTTTGACATCGGACAGGGAGGTGATGAGCAGTTCTTC
cdr3_aa: CASSFDIGQGGDEQFF

d_call: TRBD2
v_call: TRBV28
j_call: TRBJ2-5
clone_size: -
cdr3_nt: TGTGCCAGCAGTTTCTGGACTAGCGGGGGGACCCAGTACTTC
cdr3_aa: CASSFWTSGGTQYF

d_call: -
v_call: TRBV19
j_call: TRBJ2-1
clone_size: once
cdr3_nt: TGTGCCAGTAGTATTATGTCTAGCGTTGATCATGAGCAGTTCTTC
cdr3_aa: CASSIMSSVDHEQFF

d_call: TRBD1
v_call: TRBV5-1
j_call: TRBJ2-5
clone_size: -
cdr3_nt: TGCGCCAGCAGCTTGGCCGGGACAGGGCGTTTTCCAGAGACCCAGTACTTC
cdr3_aa: CASSLAGTGRFPETQYF

d_call: TRBD2
v_call: TRBV5-4
j_call: TRBJ2-1
clone_size: -
cdr3_nt: TGTGCCAGCAGCTTGGTGACCGCGGGAGGTATAGGTGAGCAGTTCTTC
cdr3_aa: CASSLVTAGGIGEQFF

d_call: TRBD2
v_call: TRBV5-1
j_call: TRBJ2-1
clone_size: -
cdr3_nt: TGCGCCAGCAGCTTGGCCGGGACTAGCGGGCCCAATGAGCAGTTCTTC
cdr3_aa: CASSLAGTSGPNEQFF

d_call: -
v_call: TRBV2
j_call: TRBJ1-4
clone_size: -
cdr3_nt: TGTGCCAGCAGTGATGGGGGGGCTAATGAAAAACTGTTTTTT
cdr3_aa: CASSDGGANEKLFF

d_call: -
v_call: TRBV11-3
j_call: TRBJ2-1
clone_size: -
cdr3_nt: TGTGCCAGCAGCTTAGGAATCGAGAGGACAGTAAATGAGCAGTTCTTC
cdr3_aa: CASSLGIERTVNEQFF

d_call: -
v_call: TRBV5-5
j_call: TRBJ1-2
clone_size: -
cdr3_nt: TGTGCCAGCAGCTTGGCCGCCGGCGCGAGGTACACCTTC
cdr3_aa: CASSLAAGARYTF

d_call: -
v_call: TRBV2
j_call: TRBJ1-1
clone_size: -
cdr3_nt: TGTGCCAGCAGGAGGGAGGTAACGGGGTACACTGAAGCTTTCTTT
cdr3_aa: CASRREVTGYTEAFF

d_call: -
v_call: TRBV10-1
j_call: TRBJ2-1
clone_size: -
cdr3_nt: TGCGCCAGCAGTGGGCCAAGACAGGGAGGAATAAATGAGCAGTTCTTC
cdr3_aa: CASSGPRQGGINEQFF

d_call: -
v_call: TRBV11-3
j_call: TRBJ1-5
clone_size: -
cdr3_nt: TGTGCCAGCAGCTGGGGGGAAGGGCAGGGATGGCCCCAGCATTTT
cdr3_aa: CASSWGEGQGWPQHF

d_call: TRBD2
v_call: TRBV7-3
j_call: TRBJ2-1
clone_size: -
cdr3_nt: TGTGCCAGCAGCTTAATGACTAGCTCAGATGAGCAGTTCTTC
cdr3_aa: CASSLMTSSDEQFF

d_call: -
v_call: TRBV7-2
j_call: TRBJ2-7
clone_size: -
cdr3_nt: TGTGCCAGCAGCCCGGCGGGACTCGAAGCCTACGAGCAGTACTTC
cdr3_aa: CASSPAGLEAYEQYF

d_call: TRBD1
v_call: TRBV5-1
j_call: TRBJ1-1
clone_size: -
cdr3_nt: TGCGCCAGCAGCTTAGGGGGCGCGGAAACTGAAGCTTTCTTT
cdr3_aa: CASSLGGAETEAFF

d_call: TRBD2
v_call: TRBV27
j_call: TRBJ2-7
clone_size: -
cdr3_nt: TGTGCCAGCAGTTTATATGGGCTAGCGGGAGGGGCCGAGCAGTACTTC
cdr3_aa: CASSLYGLAGGAEQYF

d_call: -
v_call: TRBV30
j_call: TRBJ2-3
clone_size: few
cdr3_nt: TGTGCCTGGAGGTGGCAGGGGAGCACAGATACGCAGTATTTT
cdr3_aa: CAWRWQGSTDTQYF

d_call: TRBD1
v_call: TRBV28
j_call: TRBJ1-5
clone_size: once
cdr3_nt: TGTGCCAGCAGTTTGGACAGGGGAGCACAGCCCCAGCATTTT
cdr3_aa: CASSLDRGAQPQHF

d_call: TRBD2
v_call: TRBV7-9
j_call: TRBJ2-2
clone_size: -
cdr3_nt: TGTGCCAGCTACCGCGGGGGGACCGGGGAGCTGTTTTTT
cdr3_aa: CASYRGGTGELFF

d_call: -
v_call: TRBV18
j_call: TRBJ1-1
clone_size: -
cdr3_nt: TGTGCCAGCTCACCTGGGCGGGCAGGGGTCACTGAAGCTTTCTTT
cdr3_aa: CASSPGRAGVTEAFF

d_call: TRBD2
v_call: TRBV6-6
j_call: TRBJ2-1
clone_size: -
cdr3_nt: TGTGCCAGCAGAGGGACTAGCGGGACGCATGAGCAGTTCTTC
cdr3_aa: CASRGTSGTHEQFF

d_call: -
v_call: TRBV27
j_call: TRBJ2-5
clone_size: -
cdr3_nt: TGTGCCAGCAGTTTGGGGCGGGGAGTAGGAGAGACCCAGTACTTC
cdr3_aa: CASSLGRGVGETQYF

d_call: TRBD1
v_call: TRBV27
j_call: TRBJ2-7
clone_size: -
cdr3_nt: TGTGCCAGCAGACCTACCCGGGACAGGCTCTACGAGCAGTACTTC
cdr3_aa: CASRPTRDRLYEQYF

d_call: TRBD1
v_call: TRBV28
j_call: TRBJ2-2
clone_size: -
cdr3_nt: TGTGCCAGCGGGGCAGGGGGCGCCGGCACCGGGGAGCTGTTTTTT
cdr3_aa: CASGAGGAGTGELFF

d_call: -
v_call: TRBV7-9
j_call: TRBJ2-1
clone_size: -
cdr3_nt: TGTGCCAGCAGCTTTTTCCTCGGGACTCTACTTTACAATGAGCAGTTCTTC
cdr3_aa: CASSFFLGTLLYNEQFF

d_call: -
v_call: TRBV6-1
j_call: TRBJ1-1
clone_size: few
cdr3_nt: TGTGCCAGCACAGGGACTGAAGCTTTCTTT
cdr3_aa: CASTGTEAFF

d_call: -
v_call: TRBV5-4
j_call: TRBJ2-5
clone_size: -
cdr3_nt: TGTGCCAGCAGCTCCGGGAGCAAAGAGACCCAGTACTTC
cdr3_aa: CASSSGSKETQYF

d_call: TRBD1
v_call: TRBV6-5
j_call: TRBJ2-7
clone_size: -
cdr3_nt: TGTGCCAGCAGTCCCGACAGGGGTCCTGGCTACGAGCAGTACTTC
cdr3_aa: CASSPDRGPGYEQYF

d_call: -
v_call: TRBV9
j_call: TRBJ2-2
clone_size: -
cdr3_nt: TGTGCCAGCAGCGGGCCCTCCATCACCGGGGAGCTGTTTTTT
cdr3_aa: CASSGPSITGELFF

d_call: TRBD1
v_call: TRBV5-1
j_call: TRBJ1-5
clone_size: -
cdr3_nt: TGCGCCAGCAGCAACGGACAGGGTGATCAGCCCCAGCATTTT
cdr3_aa: CASSNGQGDQPQHF

d_call: -
v_call: TRBV5-1
j_call: TRBJ1-1
clone_size: -
cdr3_nt: TGCGCCAGCAGCAATCTAGAAGCCCCCACTGAAGCTTTCTTT
cdr3_aa: CASSNLEAPTEAFF

d_call: -
v_call: TRBV6-1
j_call: TRBJ1-4
clone_size: once
cdr3_nt: TGTGCCAGCGGGGAGGGGGTTAGTAATGAAAAACTGTTTTTT
cdr3_aa: CASGEGVSNEKLFF

d_call: -
v_call: TRBV10-1
j_call: TRBJ2-7
clone_size: -
cdr3_nt: TGCGCCAGCAGTGAGTATAGGGGTGGCGAGCAGTACTTC
cdr3_aa: CASSEYRGGEQYF

d_call: -
v_call: TRBV6-1
j_call: TRBJ1-5
clone_size: -
cdr3_nt: TGTGCCAGCAGTCTTGGACAGCCAGGGGAGCCCCAGCATTTT
cdr3_aa: CASSLGQPGEPQHF

d_call: TRBD2
v_call: TRBV7-9
j_call: TRBJ2-1
clone_size: few
cdr3_nt: TGTGCCAGCAGCTACCCGGGACTAGCGGGAGTAAATGAGCAGTTCTTC
cdr3_aa: CASSYPGLAGVNEQFF

d_call: -
v_call: TRBV11-3
j_call: TRBJ2-7
clone_size: -
cdr3_nt: TGTGCCAGCAGAAATAGATCATCGGGGGAGCAGTACTTC
cdr3_aa: CASRNRSSGEQYF

d_call: TRBD2
v_call: TRBV2
j_call: TRBJ2-1
clone_size: -
cdr3_nt: TGTGCCAGCAGTCCGGGACTAGCGGGAGACAATGAGCAGTTCTTC
cdr3_aa: CASSPGLAGDNEQFF

d_call: TRBD2
v_call: TRBV10-3
j_call: TRBJ2-1
clone_size: -
cdr3_nt: TGTGCCGGAGCGGTTACTAGCGGGAGCCACAATGAGCAGTTCTTC
cdr3_aa: CAGAVTSGSHNEQFF

d_call: TRBD2
v_call: TRBV15
j_call: TRBJ2-2
clone_size: -
cdr3_nt: TGTGCCACCAGCAGGTCTAGCGGGTCGAACACCGGGGAGCTGTTTTTT
cdr3_aa: CATSRSSGSNTGELFF

d_call: -
v_call: TRBV18
j_call: TRBJ2-3
clone_size: -
cdr3_nt: TGTGCCAGCTCACCAAGAGCTCTCGAGGGAGTATCCGATACGCAGTATTTT
cdr3_aa: CASSPRALEGVSDTQYF

d_call: TRBD1
v_call: TRBV28
j_call: TRBJ1-5
clone_size: -
cdr3_nt: TGTGCCACCTACGAGGGGGCAGGGTTAAATCAGCCCCAGCATTTT
cdr3_aa: CATYEGAGLNQPQHF

d_call: -
v_call: TRBV7-3
j_call: TRBJ2-2
clone_size: -
cdr3_nt: TGTGCCAGCAGCGCCCGGTACCCCCGAAACACCGGGGAGCTGTTTTTT
cdr3_aa: CASSARYPRNTGELFF

d_call: -
v_call: TRBV5-1
j_call: TRBJ1-1
clone_size: few
cdr3_nt: TGCGCCAGCAGCCCCTTTGGAGAGTGGACTGAAGCTTTCTTT
cdr3_aa: CASSPFGEWTEAFF

d_call: -
v_call: TRBV30
j_call: TRBJ1-3
clone_size: -
cdr3_nt: TGTGCCTGGAGTGTACCCGCCTGGGAGGGAAACACCATATATTTT
cdr3_aa: CAWSVPAWEGNTIYF

d_call: TRBD1
v_call: TRBV10-3
j_call: TRBJ2-4
clone_size: -
cdr3_nt: TGTGCCATCAGCCCCGGGACAGTGAAAAACATTCAGTACTTC
cdr3_aa: CAISPGTVKNIQYF

d_call: -
v_call: TRBV4-2
j_call: TRBJ1-6
clone_size: -
cdr3_nt: TGTGCCAGCAGCCAAGAAATGCGACCCCTCCACTTT
cdr3_aa: CASSQEMRPLHF